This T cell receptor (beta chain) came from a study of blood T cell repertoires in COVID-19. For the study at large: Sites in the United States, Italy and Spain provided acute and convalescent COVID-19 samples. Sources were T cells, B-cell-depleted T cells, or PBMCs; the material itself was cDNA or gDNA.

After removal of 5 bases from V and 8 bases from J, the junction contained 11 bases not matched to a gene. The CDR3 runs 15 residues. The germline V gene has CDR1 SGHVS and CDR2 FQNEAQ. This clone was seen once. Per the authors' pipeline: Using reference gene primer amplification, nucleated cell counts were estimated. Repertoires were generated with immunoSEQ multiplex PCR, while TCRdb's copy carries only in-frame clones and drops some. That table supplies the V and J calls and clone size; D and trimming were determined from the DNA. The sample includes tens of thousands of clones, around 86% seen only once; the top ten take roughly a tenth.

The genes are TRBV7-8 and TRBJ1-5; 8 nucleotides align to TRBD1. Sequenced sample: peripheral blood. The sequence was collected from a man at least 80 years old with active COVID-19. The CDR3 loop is CASSSTGGEEKPQHF. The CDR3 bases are TGTGCCAGCAGCAGCACAGGGGGTGAAGAGAAGCCCCAGCATTTT.